This TCR beta chain stems from a study of blood T cell repertoires in COVID-19. The V gene end was trimmed by 6 bases and the J gene end by 4 bases; junction bases not matched to a gene: 8. Per the germline V gene, CDR1 is SGHVS and CDR2 is FQNEAQ. The CDR3 has 14 residues. The data were produced by immunoSEQ multiplex PCR, yet TCRdb's version contains in-frame clones alone and is incomplete. The sample shows some 120,000 clones, about nine tenths of them seen only once. The sample taken for sequencing was peripheral blood. This TCR was recovered from a human donor with active COVID-19. The donor label of this sample is uncertain. V and J are TRBV7-8 and TRBJ1-2; 7 nucleotides match TRBD1. CDR3 loop: CASSVRDSSYGYTF. CDR3 sequence (DNA): TGTGCCAGCAGTGTCCGGGACAGTTCCTATGGCTACACCTTC. The whole variable domain, remainder taken from reference TRBV7-8 and TRBJ1-2, is GAGVSQSPRYKVAKRGQDVALRCDPISGHVSLFWYQQALGQGPEFLTYFQNEAQLDKSGLPSDRFFAERPEGSVSTLKIQRTQQEDSAVYLCASSVRDSSYGYTFGSGTRLTVV.